The 27 T cell receptor beta chains listed next were all sequenced from one sample in a study of radiotherapy plus CTLA-4 blockade in lung cancer. TCRdb keeps only in-frame clones here, not all; method: immunoSEQ multiplex PCR. Of some 18,000 clones listed, more than 70% are singletons. Sequences were derived from peripheral blood, sampled from a patient treated with radiotherapy plus ipilimumab. The receptors here all came from a human donor with non-small cell lung cancer whose response to radiotherapy plus ipilimumab could not be evaluated.

The rearrangement joins TRBV28 to TRBJ2-5; D perhaps matches TRBD1 (5 bases). The CDR3 totals 14 residues. Trimming shortened V by 7 bases and J by 3 bases, and 15 bases separated the two germline ends. Germline V gene sequence: CDR1 MDHEN, CDR2 SYDVKM. The CDR3 bases are TGTGCCAGCAAAAGGGGATTCGTCAAAGAGACCCAGTACTTC. It is translated as CASKRGFVKETQYF.

The chain recombines TRBV4-1 with TRBJ1-6, with 9 positions matching TRBD1. Germline-derived CDR1 and CDR2 are MGHRA and YSYEKL. The CDR3 extends over 16 amino acids. Trimming took 0 bases from V and 9 from J; bases not matched to a gene: 6. Here the CDR3 reads CASSQDLETGGSPLHF. The CDR3 DNA reads as TGCGCCAGCAGCCAAGATCTCGAGACAGGGGGTTCACCCCTCCACTTT.

The rearrangement joins TRBV5-6 to TRBJ2-7, with D tentatively TRBD1 (6 bases). This CDR3 comprises 13 residues. V gave up 7 bases and J gave up 4 bases, with 15 bases separating them. The germline V gene encodes CDR1 SGHDT and CDR2 YYEEEE. The CDR3 region is CASGSRDKYEQYF. The CDR3 DNA is TGTGCCAGCGGGTCCCGGGACAAGTACGAGCAGTACTTC.

The CDR3 is CASSPEAGEYNEQFF. The CDR3 DNA reads TGTGCCAGCAGCCCTGAAGCGGGGGAGTACAATGAGCAGTTCTTC. The chain employs TRBV13 and TRBJ2-1, with 8 positions matching TRBD2. V was pared by 5 bases and J by 4 bases, with 7 bases of the junction left unmatched. This CDR3 region has 15 residues. Germline loops: CDR1 PRHDT, CDR2 FYEKMQ (reference sequence).

The chain uses TRBV6-6 and TRBJ2-7, with 13 nucleotides matching TRBD2. The CDR3 has 15 residues. Germline CDR1 and CDR2: MNHNY and SVGAGI (reference sequence). Trimming removed 6 bases from V and 7 bases from J; junction bases left unmatched: 9. CDR3 sequence: CASRSGLAGVGEQYF. The CDR3 bases are TGTGCCAGCAGATCCGGACTAGCGGGAGTGGGGGAGCAGTACTTC.

The genes are TRBV2 and TRBJ2-1; the D is unclear. The CDR3 is made up of 10 amino acids. Trimming left V 7 bases short and J 6 bases short, with 4 bases between. Germline-derived CDR1 and CDR2 are SNHLY and FYNNEI. The chain's CDR3 is CASTGNEQFF. CDR3 DNA sequence: TGTGCCAGCACGGGCAATGAGCAGTTCTTC.

The chain couples TRBV5-5 to TRBJ2-1; no definite D call. The germline V and J ends were trimmed by 0 bases and 7 bases, with 14 bases remaining between them. This CDR3 has 15 amino acids. The germline CDR1 and CDR2 sequences are SGHKS and YYEKEE (reference sequence). DNA of the CDR3: TGTGCCAGCAGCTTGGCCCGACAACCTGGGAATGAGCAGTTCTTC. It yields the protein CASSLARQPGNEQFF.

The chain uses TRBV28 and TRBJ1-2; 7 bases agree with TRBD1. Germline CDR1 reads MDHEN; CDR2 reads SYDVKM. The CDR3 is 13 residues long. The V and J ends lost 7 bases and 0 bases, in that order; junction bases with no gene match: 2. CDR3 region: CASMDRTNYGYTF. The CDR3 DNA sequence: TGTGCCAGCATGGACAGGACTAACTATGGCTACACCTTC.

The chain links TRBV7-3 to TRBJ2-1; 9 nucleotides agree with TRBD2. CDR1 and CDR2 from the germline V gene are SGHTA and FQGTGA. J was trimmed by 2 bases and V by 5 bases; bases with no gene match: 7. The CDR3 loop spans 16 amino acids. CDR3 residues: CASSPRGTSPYNEQFF. CDR3 nucleotide sequence: TGTGCCAGCAGCCCACGGGGGACTAGCCCCTACAATGAGCAGTTCTTC. Looking up the rest from reference TRBV7-3 and TRBJ2-1 gives the full variable domain: GAGVSQTPSNKVTEKGKYVELRCDPISGHTALYWYRQSLGQGPEFLIYFQGTGAADDSGLPNDRFFAVRPEGSVSTLKIQRTERGDSAVYLCASSPRGTSPYNEQFFGPGTRLTVL.

The rearrangement uses TRBV6-5 and TRBJ1-2, with 7 bases matching TRBD1. The CDR3 runs to 15 residues. V shed 0 bases and J 0 bases; nucleotides not matched to a gene: 1. Germline V gene data show CDR1 as MNHEY and CDR2 as SVGAGI. The CDR3 protein is CASSYSGGTNYGYTF. DNA of the CDR3: TGTGCCAGCAGTTACTCAGGGGGCACTAACTATGGCTACACCTTC.

This clone was seen more than once but under ten times. This rearrangement joins TRBV6-4 to TRBJ1-1; TRBD1 is a possible D gene (6 bases). CDR3 size: 13 residues. V dropped 5 bases and J dropped 6 bases, with 13 bases sitting between them. Per the germline V gene, CDR1 is MRHNA and CDR2 is SNTAGT. CDR3 sequence (DNA): TGTGCCAGCAGTCGACAGGCGTGGGCTGAAGCTTTCTTT. This encodes CASSRQAWAEAFF.

V and J are TRBV28 and TRBJ1-2; TRBD1 matches at 7 bases. V trimming: 6 bases; J trimming: 3 bases; junction bases outside the gene matches: 4. The germline V gene has CDR1 MDHEN and CDR2 SYDVKM. The CDR3 runs 13 residues. The CDR3 loop reads CASRQTGDYGYTF. The CDR3 nucleotides read TGTGCCAGCAGACAAACAGGGGACTATGGCTACACCTTC.

The V and J genes are TRBV7-9 and TRBJ2-1, with D perhaps matching TRBD1 (5 bases). The CDR3 runs to 13 residues. V lost 4 bases and J lost 7, with 11 bases in between. Germline V gene data show CDR1 as SEHNR and CDR2 as FQNEAQ (reference sequence). CDR3: CASSWGSSNEQFF. CDR3 nucleotide sequence: TGTGCCAGCAGCTGGGGCAGTTCGAATGAGCAGTTCTTC.

This clone was seen a handful of times. This chain uses TRBV18 with TRBJ1-1; D is unclear. The germline CDR1 and CDR2 sequences are KGHSH and LQKENI. CDR3 length: 12 amino acids. The V gene lost 2 bases and the J gene lost 4 bases, with 5 bases spanning the gap. CDR3 nucleotide sequence: TGTGCCAGCTCACCAACGGGCACTGAAGCTTTCTTT. Translating gives CASSPTGTEAFF. Full variable domain (remainder filled in from reference TRBV18 and TRBJ1-1): NAGVMQNPRHLVRRRGQEARLRCSPMKGHSHVYWYRQLPEEGLKFMVYLQKENIIDESGMPKERFSAEFPKEGPSILRIQQVVRGDSAAYFCASSPTGTEAFFGQGTRLTVV.

DNA for the CDR3: TGTGCCAGCAGTGACTCGTCCGGGGGGGCCAATGAGCAGTTCTTC. This sequence encodes CASSDSSGGANEQFF. The rearrangement joins TRBV6-4 to TRBJ2-1; 8 positions match TRBD2. This CDR3 comprises 15 residues. Germline V gene data show CDR1 as MRHNA and CDR2 as SNTAGT. The ends lost 0 bases at V and 6 bases at J; junction bases unmatched: 4.

The gene calls are TRBV28 and TRBJ2-5, with TRBD1 as a possible D gene (6 bases). Germline CDR1 reads MDHEN; CDR2 reads SYDVKM. The CDR3 has 14 residues. The ends were cut back, 6 bases at V and 2 bases at J, with 13 bases in the middle. The CDR3 nucleotides are TGTGCCAGCAGCCACCTTGGACAGCAAGAGACCCAGTACTTC. This sequence encodes CASSHLGQQETQYF.

On this clone: The junction and the germline gene differ at one end; a read error may be behind it. This chain links TRBV28 with TRBJ2-1; D not certain. Germline CDR1 reads MDHEN; CDR2 reads SYDVKM. The CDR3 has 12 residues. The CDR3 nucleotides read TGTGCCAGCAGTGTTTCGGGTGGTACTTGGGTCTTC. Protein product: CASSVSGGTWVF.

The V gene is TRBV4-3, the J gene TRBJ1-4, with D perhaps TRBD1 (5 bases). The CDR3 is 15 amino acids. V was pared by 10 bases and J by 4 bases, with 19 bases between. Germline V gene data show CDR1 as LGHNA and CDR2 as YSLEER. CDR3 amino acids: CATSRGGLLNEKLFF. CDR3 nucleotide sequence: TGCGCCACCTCCCGCGGGGGACTGCTTAATGAAAAACTGTTTTTT.

This chain uses TRBV6-6 with TRBJ2-5, with 8 bases identical to TRBD1. The J segment lost 5 bases and the V segment lost 6 bases, leaving 8 bases of the junction unmatched. The CDR3 has 14 residues. CDR1 MNHNY and CDR2 SVGAGI come from the germline V gene (reference sequence). CDR3 nucleotide sequence: TGTGCCAGCAGACCACCTCAGGGGGCGGAGACCCAGTACTTC. Amino acids: CASRPPQGAETQYF.

The gene calls are TRBV5-1 and TRBJ2-6; D is unclear. The germline V gene has CDR1 SGHRS and CDR2 YFSETQ. Trimming took off 3 bases at V and 0 bases at J, with 13 bases between the two ends. The CDR3 contains 17 residues. CDR3 sequence reads: CASSWSRPHSGANVLTF. Written as DNA, the CDR3 is TGCGCCAGCAGCTGGTCGAGGCCCCACTCTGGGGCCAACGTCCTGACTTTC.

This clone appeared a single time. This chain joins TRBV10-1 and TRBJ2-7; 10 bases agree with TRBD2. From germline, CDR1 is WNHNN and CDR2 SYGVQD (reference sequence). The J segment lost 0 bases and the V segment lost 4 bases, leaving 3 bases of the junction unmatched. There are 15 residues in the CDR3. CDR3 in amino acids: CASSVGLAYSYEQYF. CDR3 sequence (DNA): TGCGCCAGCAGTGTGGGACTAGCGTACTCCTACGAGCAGTACTTC.

The chain combines TRBV5-1 with TRBJ2-3; 13 bases fit TRBD2. The germline CDR1 and CDR2 sequences are SGHRS and YFSETQ. V lost 5 bases and J lost 2; bases outside the gene matches: 2. CDR3 length equals 15 residues. CDR3 nucleotide sequence: TGCGCCAGCAGACTAGCGGGAGGGACCACAGATACGCAGTATTTT. It yields the protein CASRLAGGTTDTQYF. The whole variable domain, filled in from reference TRBV5-1 and TRBJ2-3, reads KAGVTQTPRYLIKTRGQQVTLSCSPISGHRSVSWYQQTPGQGLQFLFEYFSETQRNKGNFPGRFSGRQFSNSRSEMNVSTLELGDSALYLCASRLAGGTTDTQYFGPGTRLTVL.

V gene TRBV5-1 combines with J gene TRBJ2-2; D gene ambiguous. The CDR3 consists of 14 residues. Germline CDR1 is SGHRS and CDR2 is YFSETQ. Trimming cost V 1 base and J 2 bases, with 6 bases left between them. The CDR3 region is CASSLLGNTGELFF. In DNA, the CDR3 is TGCGCCAGCAGCTTGCTAGGTAACACCGGGGAGCTGTTTTTT. Full variable domain (rest looked up from reference TRBV5-1 and TRBJ2-2): KAGVTQTPRYLIKTRGQQVTLSCSPISGHRSVSWYQQTPGQGLQFLFEYFSETQRNKGNFPGRFSGRQFSNSRSEMNVSTLELGDSALYLCASSLLGNTGELFFGEGSRLTVL.

The V call is TRBV7-2, the J call TRBJ2-5, with a weak D call TRBD2 (5 bases). The CDR3 extends over 13 amino acids. The ends were cut back, 1 base at V and 5 bases at J, with 8 bases in the middle. Per germline, CDR1 SGHTA and CDR2 FQGNSA. In DNA, the CDR3 is TGTGCCAGCAGCTTAGGGCCGGGGGAGACCCAGTACTTC. This codes for CASSLGPGETQYF.

The chain combines TRBV7-2 with TRBJ1-2; TRBD1 matches at 7 bases. The ends lost 5 bases at V and 6 bases at J; junction bases unmatched: 3. From germline, CDR1 is SGHTA and CDR2 FQGNSA. The CDR3 consists of 12 residues. The CDR3 protein is CASSRQGDGYTF. CDR3 nucleotides: TGTGCCAGCAGCAGACAGGGAGATGGCTACACCTTC. Together with reference TRBV7-2 and TRBJ1-2, the CDR3 gives the full variable domain: GAGVSQSPSNKVTEKGKDVELRCDPISGHTALYWYRQSLGQGLEFLIYFQGNSAPDKSGLPSDRFSAERTGGSVSTLTIQRTQQEDSAVYLCASSRQGDGYTFGSGTRLTVV.

V usage is TRBV5-4 and J usage is TRBJ2-1, with 10 positions matching TRBD1. There are 16 residues in the CDR3. Germline values: CDR1 SGHNT, CDR2 YYREEE (reference sequence). J lost 7 bases, V lost 2 bases, and 9 bases had no gene match. The CDR3 protein is CASSLLGQGVKNEQFF. The CDR3 DNA reads as TGTGCCAGCAGCTTATTAGGACAGGGGGTCAAGAATGAGCAGTTCTTC.

A note on this clone: The junction and the germline gene differ at one end; a read error may be behind it. The rearrangement joins TRBV7-7 to TRBJ2-5; 12 bases line up with TRBD2. Per the germline V gene, CDR1 is SSHAT and CDR2 is FNYEAQ (reference sequence). This CDR3 is 14 amino acids long. CDR3 DNA sequence: TGTGCTAGCAGCTCGCTAGCGGGGGGGCAGACCCAGTACTTC. As protein: CASSSLAGGQTQYF.